The 20 T cell receptor beta chains listed next were all sequenced from one sample in a study of Tregs in tolerant kidney transplant recipients. Assay used: immunoSEQ multiplex PCR; TCRdb lists only in-frame clones, some missing. The top ten hold approximately 0.69% of the sample, which has hundreds of thousands of clones, around 81% seen once. The sample comprised CD4+ T cells from blood. All receptors derive from a human donor in good health.

V gene TRBV2 combines with J gene TRBJ1-3; D perhaps matches TRBD1 (6 bases). From germline, CDR1 is SNHLY and CDR2 FYNNEI. CDR3 size: 15 residues. V lost 6 bases and J 0 bases, leaving 12 bases between the germline ends. CDR3 bases: TGTGCCAGCAGAGCCGACAGGCTCTCTGGAAACACCATATATTTT. It translates to CASRADRLSGNTIYF.

The chain is built from TRBV19 and TRBJ2-1; possible D gene TRBD1, 6 bases. The CDR3 loop spans 16 amino acids. Per the germline V gene, CDR1 is LNHDA and CDR2 is SQIVND (reference sequence). V lost 6 bases, J lost 6 bases, and 21 bases lay in between. The CDR3 coding sequence is TGTGCCAGTAGCACAATCCCCGGACAGAGGAGCAATGAGCAGTTCTTC. Its protein is CASSTIPGQRSNEQFF.

This clone was observed a few times. V is TRBV6-6 and J is TRBJ2-7; TRBD2 matches at 15 bases. The J segment lost 3 bases and the V segment lost 7 bases, leaving 7 bases of the junction unmatched. Germline lookup yields CDR1 MNHNY and CDR2 SVGAGI (reference sequence). CDR3 length: 16 residues. DNA of the CDR3: TGTGCCAGCACGGGGACTAGCGGGAGGCGGCACTACGAGCAGTACTTC. This codes for CASTGTSGRRHYEQYF.

The table lists this clone with a few counts. V gene TRBV5-1 combines with J gene TRBJ1-1; D is unresolved. Germline loops: CDR1 SGHRS, CDR2 YFSETQ. Trimming took off 2 bases at V and 1 base at J, with 6 bases between the two ends. CDR3 size: 13 residues. This chain's CDR3 is CASSLRSNTEAFF. As DNA, the CDR3 is TGCGCCAGCAGCTTACGCTCGAACACTGAAGCTTTCTTT.

The chain links TRBV5-1 to TRBJ1-5; possibly TRBD1 for D (5 bases). CDR1 and CDR2 (germline): SGHRS, YFSETQ. This CDR3 has 14 amino acids. V shed 3 bases and J shed 3 bases, with 10 bases lying between them. CDR3 loop: CASSSGHDNQPQHF. The CDR3 DNA reads as TGCGCCAGCAGCTCAGGACACGACAATCAGCCCCAGCATTTT. Variable domain in full (rest from reference TRBV5-1 and TRBJ1-5): KAGVTQTPRYLIKTRGQQVTLSCSPISGHRSVSWYQQTPGQGLQFLFEYFSETQRNKGNFPGRFSGRQFSNSRSEMNVSTLELGDSALYLCASSSGHDNQPQHFGDGTRLSIL.

Remarks on this clone: A read error may account for a junction end that differs from germline. The identical CDR3 is also encoded by other nucleotide sequences in the sample. V gene TRBV13 combines with J gene TRBJ1-5; D is unclear. The germline V gene has CDR1 PRHDT and CDR2 FYEKMQ (reference sequence). The CDR3 length is 12 residues. This CDR3 reads CASSVERQPQHF. The CDR3 coding sequence is TGTGCCAGCAGCGTAGAGAGGCAGCCCCAGCACTTT. The variable domain in full, completed from reference TRBV13 and TRBJ1-5, reads AAGVIQSPRHLIKEKRETATLKCYPIPRHDTVYWYQQGPGQDPQFLISFYEKMQSDKGSIPDRFSAQQFSDYHSELNMSSLELGDSALYFCASSVERQPQHFGDGTRLSIL.

The V gene is TRBV5-1, the J gene TRBJ2-2, with TRBD2 identical over 13 bases. In germline, CDR1 is SGHRS, CDR2 YFSETQ. The junction had 3 bases not matched to a gene; V was cut back by 0 bases and J by 4 bases. The CDR3 has 17 amino acids. The CDR3: CASSLGGLAGVTGELFF. The CDR3 DNA is TGCGCCAGCAGCTTGGGAGGACTAGCGGGGGTCACCGGGGAGCTGTTTTTT.

The V and J genes are TRBV19 and TRBJ1-4; 9 bases are a match to TRBD1. The CDR3 contains 19 residues. CDR1 LNHDA and CDR2 SQIVND come from the germline V gene (reference sequence). The J segment lost 6 bases and the V segment lost 5 bases, leaving 19 bases of the junction unmatched. The DNA of the CDR3 is TGTGCCAGTAGTTCCAGGCGGGGGACAGGGTTTTCCAGTGATGAAAAACTGTTTTTT. It specifies CASSSRRGTGFSSDEKLFF.

V is TRBV21-1 and J is TRBJ2-5. TRBV21-1 is a documented pseudogene. The CDR3 loop spans 13 amino acids. The CDR3: CASIRQGGETQYF. The CDR3 DNA is TGTGCCAGCATTCGACAGGGAGGGGAGACCCAGTACTTC.

V usage is TRBV10-3 and J usage is TRBJ2-3, with 12 nucleotides matching TRBD2. Losses at the gene ends were 0 bases for V and 0 bases for J; bases not matched to a gene: 7. Germline values: CDR1 ENHRY, CDR2 SYGVKD. This CDR3 comprises 19 residues. CDR3 bases: TGTGCCATCAGTGAGTCACCTAGCGGGAGGGATTCGAGCACAGATACGCAGTATTTT. Its protein is CAISESPSGRDSSTDTQYF.

This chain connects TRBV6-1 to TRBJ1-1; D is ambiguous. Germline CDR1 and CDR2: MNHNS and SASEGT. The CDR3 has 12 residues. V was trimmed by 8 bases and J by 1 base, leaving 8 bases between them. For the CDR3, the DNA is TGTGCCAGCGCCCGGGGGAACACTGAAGCTTTCTTT. It yields the protein CASARGNTEAFF.

The rearrangement links TRBV7-8 to TRBJ1-1; D gene ambiguous. The germline V and J ends were trimmed by 1 base and 4 bases, with 13 bases remaining between them. There are 15 residues in the CDR3. The V gene's germline CDR1 is SGHVS and CDR2 FQNEAQ. CDR3 loop: CASSLVGFGGTEAFF. The CDR3 DNA reads as TGTGCCAGCAGCTTAGTGGGCTTCGGCGGCACTGAAGCTTTCTTT.

V and J are TRBV6-5 and TRBJ1-5; 7 bases align to TRBD1. Per germline, CDR1 MNHEY and CDR2 SVGAGI. This CDR3 is built from 13 residues. J gave up 7 bases and V 6 bases, and 6 bases lay outside the gene matches. CDR3 loop: CASRKQGKQPQHF. In DNA form, the CDR3 reads TGTGCCAGCAGAAAACAGGGGAAGCAGCCCCAGCATTTT.

The chain combines TRBV2 with TRBJ1-5; TRBD1 might be the D (5 bases). This CDR3 has 15 amino acids. The V end was cut by 4 bases, the J end by 2 bases, with 12 bases between. Germline loops: CDR1 SNHLY, CDR2 FYNNEI. CDR3 in DNA: TGTGCCAGCAGTGGTGGGGGGACGGGCAATCAGCCCCAGCATTTT. It encodes CASSGGGTGNQPQHF.

The chain links TRBV7-8 to TRBJ2-5; a possible D gene is TRBD2 (6 bases). The germline V gene encodes CDR1 SGHVS and CDR2 FQNEAQ. V was pared by 8 bases and J by 0 bases, with 19 bases between. This CDR3 is 16 amino acids long. CDR3 in amino acids: CASFPLAPSYQETQYF. For the CDR3, the DNA is TGTGCCAGCTTTCCTCTAGCGCCGTCGTACCAAGAGACCCAGTACTTC.

The chain couples TRBV5-1 to TRBJ1-6; D gene uncertain. The CDR3 spans 15 residues. Trimming stripped 5 bases from V and 7 bases from J, with 16 bases between. Germline V lookup: CDR1 SGHRS, CDR2 YFSETQ. The CDR3 reads CASRDWASANSPLHF. In nucleotides, the CDR3 is TGCGCCAGCAGGGATTGGGCGTCAGCCAATTCACCCCTCCACTTT.

About this clone itself: Other DNA sequences in the same sample also yield this CDR3. V and J are TRBV6-1 and TRBJ2-7; tentatively, D is TRBD1 or TRBD2 (5 bases each). There are 13 residues in the CDR3. Germline CDR1 is MNHNS and CDR2 is SASEGT. With 9 bases removed from V and 2 bases from J, the gap between germline ends came to 14 bases. The CDR3 protein is CASAMGRPYEQYF. For the CDR3, the DNA is TGTGCCAGTGCCATGGGACGGCCCTACGAGCAGTACTTC.

The CDR3 here is CASSSPGVSSGNTIYF. The CDR3 region has the DNA TGTGCCAGCAGCTCTCCAGGGGTTAGCTCTGGAAACACCATATATTTT. The rearrangement joins TRBV7-9 to TRBJ1-3, with D possibly matching TRBD1 (6 bases). V was clipped by 4 bases and J by 0 bases, with 13 bases between them. This CDR3 comprises 16 residues. The V gene's germline CDR1 is SEHNR and CDR2 FQNEAQ (reference sequence).

The chain joins TRBV11-2 to TRBJ2-7; 9 bases are shared with TRBD2. V shed 4 bases and J 4 bases; nucleotides not matched to a gene: 5. CDR3 length: 14 residues. CDR1 SGHAT and CDR2 FQNNGV come from the germline V gene. The CDR3 DNA is TGTGCCAGCAGCTCCGTAGCGGGAGTTTACGAGCAGTACTTC. Translated: CASSSVAGVYEQYF.

On this clone itself: The sample has other DNA sequences that encode this CDR3 too. The V call is TRBV4-1, the J call TRBJ2-3, with no clear D. The germline V gene encodes CDR1 MGHRA and CDR2 YSYEKL. Trimming took 1 base from V and 0 from J, leaving 8 bases between them. CDR3 length equals 15 residues. This chain's CDR3 is CASSQVGASTDTQYF. DNA for the CDR3: TGCGCCAGCAGCCAAGTAGGCGCGAGCACAGATACGCAGTATTTT.